This T cell receptor beta chain emerged from a study of T cell responses to AZD1222 COVID-19 vaccine. Concerning this clone itself: Other DNA sequences of this sample code for an identical CDR3.

Produced via immunoSEQ multiplex PCR; TCRdb's table is partial and in-frame only. This sample has 150,000 to 200,000 clones; approximately 93% occur once, and the top ten carry more than 0.8%. Germline CDR1 MNHEY, CDR2 SVGEGT. The CDR3 length is 14 residues. Trimming removed 2 bases at V and 0 bases at J, with 8 bases between. This clonotype was obtained from an adult in good health. The V gene is TRBV6-2 or TRBV6-3, the J gene TRBJ2-7; D remains ambiguous. Here the sequenced sample was peripheral blood, taken on day 0 of AZD1222 vaccination. CDR3 DNA sequence: TGTGCCAGCAGTTACAGGTCCAGCTCCTACGAGCAGTACTTC. It translates to CASSYRSSSYEQYF.